These 10 T cell receptor beta chains were sequenced from one sample in a study of T-cell memory formation after mild COVID-19. TCRdb ran MiXCR on the 5' RACE reads and lists one entry per CDR3 protein. The table lists about 280,000 distinct CDR3 sequences, approximately 8% of them singletons. Input material: PBMCs or a T cell subset sorted from them (not recorded which). These receptors were taken from a man aged 18 to 30 who had mild COVID-19 (a few samples of this study predate the infection). Cell type and time point are not known.

This clonotype came up a few times. The V and J genes are TRBV5-4 and TRBJ2-3; D remains unclear. V was shortened by 5 bases and J by 2 bases, with 15 bases between the two germline ends. Germline loops: CDR1 SGHNT, CDR2 YYREEE (reference sequence). CDR3 length: 15 residues. The CDR3 sequence is CASRPDLESTDTQYF. The CDR3 DNA reads as TGTGCCAGCAGACCCGACTTGGAATCCACAGATACGCAGTATTTT.

The chain is built from TRBV5-1 and TRBJ2-3; 9 bases align to TRBD2. CDR3 length: 16 residues. CDR1 and CDR2 (germline): SGHRS, YFSETQ. The V and J ends lost 4 bases and 2 bases, in that order; junction bases with no gene match: 8. As DNA, the CDR3 is TGCGCCAGCAGCCAGACCGGGACTAGCATCACAGATACGCAGTATTTT. This encodes CASSQTGTSITDTQYF.

This clonotype was seen a handful of times. The junction departs from the called germline gene at one end, perhaps through a read error. The chain carries TRBV30 and TRBJ1-1, with D perhaps matching TRBD1 (5 bases). Germline V gene sequence: CDR1 GTSNPN, CDR2 SVGIG (reference sequence). This CDR3 comprises 13 residues. The CDR3 spells CALGRGFGTEAFF. The CDR3 DNA is TGCGCTCTGGGGCGTGGTTTTGGGACTGAAGCTTTCTTT.

About this clonotype: A single base separates this from a much larger clone, so it may be a read error. The rearrangement joins TRBV9 to TRBJ1-1, with unresolved D. This CDR3 contains 12 residues. Germline V CDR1 and CDR2: SGDLS, YYNGEE. The CDR3 DNA sequence: TGTGCCAGCTCCCGGGCGAACACTGAAGCTATCTTT. Amino acid sequence: CASSRANTEAIF.

This sequence joins TRBV10-3 and TRBJ2-1; TRBD2 agrees at 7 bases. V lost 8 bases, J lost 0 bases, and 16 bases stayed unmatched. This CDR3 contains 18 residues. Germline V gene sequence: CDR1 ENHRY, CDR2 SYGVKD. The CDR3 DNA sequence: TGTGCCATCGAGGGTGGGAGGGACCGCCAGAGCTCCTACAATGAGCAGTTCTTC. Translating it yields CAIEGGRDRQSSYNEQFF.

This clonotype appeared a single time. The genes are TRBV30 and TRBJ2-3; D is possibly TRBD2 (5 bases). Germline values: CDR1 GTSNPN, CDR2 SVGIG (reference sequence). CDR3 length: 15 amino acids. Trimming removed 4 bases from V and 1 base from J, with 15 bases in between. CDR3 protein: CAWKDDYKRTDTQYF. CDR3 DNA: TGTGCCTGGAAGGACGACTACAAACGCACAGATACGCAGTATTTT. Full variable domain (remainder filled in from reference TRBV30 and TRBJ2-3): SQTIHQWPATLVQPVGSPLSLECTVEGTSNPNLYWYRQAAGRGLQLLFYSVGIGQISSEVPQNLSASRPQDRQFILSSKKLLLSDSGFYLCAWKDDYKRTDTQYFGPGTRLTVL.

The chain uses TRBV7-2 and TRBJ1-1, with D maybe TRBD1 (5 bases). The CDR3 runs to 13 residues. Per germline, CDR1 SGHTA and CDR2 FQGNSA. V was clipped by 0 bases and J by 8 bases, with 10 bases between them. The DNA for the CDR3 is TGTGCCAGCAGCTTAGCTCCGGGGCAAGAAGCTTTCTTT. Protein product: CASSLAPGQEAFF. The full variable domain, rest sourced from reference TRBV7-2 and TRBJ1-1, is GAGVSQSPSNKVTEKGKDVELRCDPISGHTALYWYRQSLGQGLEFLIYFQGNSAPDKSGLPSDRFSAERTGGSVSTLTIQRTQQEDSAVYLCASSLAPGQEAFFGQGTRLTVV.

This clonotype was observed a handful of times. This chain links TRBV10-3 with TRBJ2-7; TRBD1 aligns across 10 bases. The CDR3 totals 14 residues. Germline V lookup: CDR1 ENHRY, CDR2 SYGVKD. V shed 6 bases, J shed 6 bases, and the junction held 8 bases outside the gene matches. The CDR3 DNA reads as TGTGCCATCAGGGAGGGACAGGGGTTCGGCGAGCAGTACTTC. It codes for CAIREGQGFGEQYF.

The chain carries TRBV10-3 and TRBJ2-7, with a tentative D call TRBD1 (5 bases). This CDR3 is 13 amino acids long. V lost 5 bases and J 1 base, leaving 9 bases between the germline ends. The germline V gene has CDR1 ENHRY and CDR2 SYGVKD. The CDR3 region is CAISQGGSYEQYV. CDR3 DNA sequence: TGTGCCATCAGTCAGGGTGGGTCCTACGAGCAGTACGTC.

This clonotype was found a few times. V gene TRBV7-6 combines with J gene TRBJ2-3, with D possibly matching TRBD2 (5 bases). V lost 1 base to trimming and J lost 3 bases, with 17 bases between them. This CDR3 is built from 17 residues. Germline lookup yields CDR1 SGHVS and CDR2 FNYEAQ. The CDR3 bases are TGTGCCAGCAGCTTAGGAGAGGGCGTTATAGGGACAGATACGCAGTATTTT. This encodes CASSLGEGVIGTDTQYF. The whole variable domain, filled in from reference TRBV7-6 and TRBJ2-3, reads GAGVSQSPRYKVTKRGQDVALRCDPISGHVSLYWYRQALGQGPEFLTYFNYEAQQDKSGLPNDRFSAERPEGSISTLTIQRTEQRDSAMYRCASSLGEGVIGTDTQYFGPGTRLTVL.